The 8 T cell receptor beta chains below come from one sample, sequenced in a study of blood T cells in healthy people across ages. The use of a sample-barcoded 5' primer and a J-beta primer mix characterized a second PCR of roughly 7 to 11 cycles. TCRdb analysed the 5' RACE reads with MiXCR anew, one entry per CDR3 protein. The sample lists around 900,000 distinct CDR3 sequences, around 28% occurring once. Sequencing input: blood. The receptors here all came from a woman of 80 years or more in good health.

This clonotype came up many times. This sequence joins TRBV5-1 and TRBJ2-3, with D tentatively TRBD1 (6 bases). Trimming removed 2 bases at V and 0 bases at J, with 16 bases between. The CDR3 consists of 17 residues. Germline V lookup: CDR1 SGHRS, CDR2 YFSETQ. CDR3 region: CASSLRWTATSTDTQYF. CDR3 in DNA: TGCGCCAGCAGCTTACGCTGGACAGCTACTAGCACAGATACGCAGTATTTT.

This clonotype was detected many times. This sequence joins TRBV7-2 and TRBJ1-1; D remains ambiguous. The V gene's germline CDR1 is SGHTA and CDR2 FQGNSA. Trimming took 7 bases from V and 3 from J, leaving 6 bases between them. The CDR3 is 11 amino acids. The CDR3 sequence is CASTGHTEAFF. DNA for the CDR3: TGTGCCAGCACCGGACACACTGAAGCTTTCTTT.

As to this clonotype: The junction shows a germline mismatch at one end, possibly a read error. This chain connects TRBV20-1 to TRBJ1-1, with D possibly matching TRBD1 (5 bases). This CDR3 spans 14 amino acids. Looked up from germline, CDR1 is DFQATT and CDR2 is SNEGSKA (reference sequence). CDR3 in amino acids: CSAGRAGPYTETFF. CDR3 nucleotide sequence: TGCAGTGCTGGAAGAGCGGGACCATACACTGAAACTTTCTTT.

This clonotype was counted many times. The V and J genes are TRBV12-3 or TRBV12-4 and TRBJ2-5; no firm D call. The CDR3 contains 13 residues. Trimming shortened V by 5 bases and J by 0 bases, and 7 bases separated the two germline ends. Here the CDR3 reads CASSGRHQETQYF. DNA for the CDR3: TGTGCCAGCAGTGGACGGCACCAAGAGACCCAGTACTTC.

This clonotype was seen at least ten times. V is TRBV11-2 and J is TRBJ2-3, with D maybe TRBD1 (5 bases). CDR3 length: 15 amino acids. Trimming shortened V by 3 bases and J by 2 bases, and 12 bases separated the two germline ends. CDR1 and CDR2 from the germline V gene are SGHAT and FQNNGV. The CDR3 loop is CASSLSGIYTDTQYF. The DNA of the CDR3 is TGTGCCAGCAGCTTGTCAGGGATTTACACAGATACGCAGTATTTT.

This clonotype appeared many times. The chain links TRBV7-9 to TRBJ1-2, with D maybe TRBD1 (5 bases). CDR1 and CDR2 (germline): SEHNR, FQNEAQ (reference sequence). This CDR3 region has 16 residues. V was pared by 1 base and J by 4 bases, with 16 bases between. The CDR3 nucleotides read TGTGCCAGCAGCTTAGGGCAGACAGAGACGGGCTATGGCTACACCTTC. Amino acids: CASSLGQTETGYGYTF.

The sample holds a few counts of this clonotype. The chain combines TRBV7-2 with TRBJ2-4; 7 bases are a match to TRBD2. Looked up from germline, CDR1 is SGHTA and CDR2 is FQGNSA. The V and J ends lost 0 bases and 0 bases, in that order; junction bases with no gene match: 20. The CDR3 loop spans 22 amino acids. CDR3 loop: CASSLAGPGLRGRSLAKNIQYF. DNA for the CDR3: TGTGCCAGCAGCTTAGCGGGTCCGGGACTAAGAGGTCGCTCTTTAGCCAAAAACATTCAGTACTTC.

This clonotype was recorded only once. The rearrangement joins TRBV18 to TRBJ2-1, with 8 bases matching TRBD1. This CDR3 has 13 residues. CDR1 and CDR2 from the germline V gene are KGHSH and LQKENI. V gave up 7 bases and J gave up 7 bases; unmatched junction bases: 6. Here the CDR3 DNA reads TGTGCCAGCTTGACAGGGGTTCGTAATGAGCAGTTCTTC. Its protein is CASLTGVRNEQFF.